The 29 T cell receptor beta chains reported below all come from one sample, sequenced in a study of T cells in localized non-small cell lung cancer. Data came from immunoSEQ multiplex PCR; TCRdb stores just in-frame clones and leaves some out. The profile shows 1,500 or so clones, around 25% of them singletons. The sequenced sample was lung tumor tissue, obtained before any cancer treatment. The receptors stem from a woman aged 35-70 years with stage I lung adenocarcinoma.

The CDR3 bases are TGCGCCAGCAGCTGGACGGTGAGCTCCTATAATTCACCCCTCCACTTT. This translates into CASSWTVSSYNSPLHF. The V call is TRBV5-1, the J call TRBJ1-6, with D hard to call. This CDR3 contains 16 residues. V dropped 3 bases and J dropped 0 bases, with 10 bases sitting between them. Germline V CDR1 and CDR2: SGHRS, YFSETQ.

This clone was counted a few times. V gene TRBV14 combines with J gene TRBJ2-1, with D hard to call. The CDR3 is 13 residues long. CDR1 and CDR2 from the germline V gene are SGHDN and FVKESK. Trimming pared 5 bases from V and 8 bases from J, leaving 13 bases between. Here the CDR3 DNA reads TGTGCCAGCAGCGCCAAGTTGGTGCATGAGCAGTTCTTC. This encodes CASSAKLVHEQFF.

CDR3 sequence: CASILLAGARGQFF. The CDR3 bases are TGTGCCAGCATCCTCCTAGCGGGGGCCAGGGGGCAGTTCTTC. V is TRBV11-3 and J is TRBJ2-1, with 10 bases lining up with TRBD2. Germline loops: CDR1 SGHNT, CDR2 YENEEA. V shed 7 bases and J 12 bases; nucleotides not matched to a gene: 12. The CDR3 extends over 14 amino acids.

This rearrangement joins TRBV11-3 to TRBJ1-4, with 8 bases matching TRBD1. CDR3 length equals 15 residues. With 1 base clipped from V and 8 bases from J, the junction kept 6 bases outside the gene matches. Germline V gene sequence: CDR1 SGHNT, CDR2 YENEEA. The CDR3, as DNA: TGTGCCAGCAGCTTAGTATTTGGACAGGGAGAAAAACTGTTTTTT. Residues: CASSLVFGQGEKLFF.

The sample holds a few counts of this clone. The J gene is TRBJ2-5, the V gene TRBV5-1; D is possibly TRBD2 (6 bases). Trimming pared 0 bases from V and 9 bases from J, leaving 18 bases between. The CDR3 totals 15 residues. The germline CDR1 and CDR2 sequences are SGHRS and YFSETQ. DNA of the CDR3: TGCGCCAGCAGCTTGGGTTCGGGGGACTTCTCTGCCCAGTACTTC. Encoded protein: CASSLGSGDFSAQYF. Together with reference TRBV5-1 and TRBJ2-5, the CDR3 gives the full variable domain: KAGVTQTPRYLIKTRGQQVTLSCSPISGHRSVSWYQQTPGQGLQFLFEYFSETQRNKGNFPGRFSGRQFSNSRSEMNVSTLELGDSALYLCASSLGSGDFSAQYFGPGTRLLVL.

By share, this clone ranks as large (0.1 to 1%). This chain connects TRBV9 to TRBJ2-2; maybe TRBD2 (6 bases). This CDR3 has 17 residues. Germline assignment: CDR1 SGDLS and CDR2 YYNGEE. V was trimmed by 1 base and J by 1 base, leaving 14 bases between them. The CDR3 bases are TGTGCCAGCAGCGTATTGGGCGCGGGGAGGAACACCGGGGAGCTGTTTTTT. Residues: CASSVLGAGRNTGELFF.

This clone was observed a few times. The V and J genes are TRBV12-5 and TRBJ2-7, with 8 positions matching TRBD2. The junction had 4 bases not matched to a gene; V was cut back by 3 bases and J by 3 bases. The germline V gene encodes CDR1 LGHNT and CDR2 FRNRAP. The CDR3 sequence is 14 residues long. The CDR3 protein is CASGFPGGHYEQYF. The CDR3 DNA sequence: TGTGCTAGTGGTTTTCCGGGGGGGCACTACGAGCAGTACTTC.

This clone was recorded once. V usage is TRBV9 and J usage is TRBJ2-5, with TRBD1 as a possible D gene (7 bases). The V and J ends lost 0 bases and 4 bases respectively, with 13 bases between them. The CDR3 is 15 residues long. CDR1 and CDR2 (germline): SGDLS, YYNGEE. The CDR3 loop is CASSVVGGGAETQYF. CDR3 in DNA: TGTGCCAGCAGCGTAGTTGGAGGGGGCGCAGAGACCCAGTACTTC.

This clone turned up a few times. In DNA form, the CDR3 reads TGTGCCAGTAGTATAACCGGGACGAAGAGTGGAAACACCATATATTTT. Translation gives CASSITGTKSGNTIYF. The chain has TRBV19 and TRBJ1-3; TRBD1 is a possible D gene (5 bases). V was trimmed by 2 bases and J by 3 bases, leaving 14 bases between them. This CDR3 is built from 16 residues. The germline V gene encodes CDR1 LNHDA and CDR2 SQIVND (reference sequence).

This CDR3 is CASSVVTGADTQYF. As DNA, the CDR3 is TGTGCCAGCAGCGTAGTTACAGGGGCAGATACGCAGTATTTT. The genes are TRBV9 and TRBJ2-3; 7 bases are shared with TRBD1. Germline values: CDR1 SGDLS, CDR2 YYNGEE. CDR3 size: 14 residues. Unmatched junction bases numbered 2, after V lost 0 bases and J lost 4 bases.

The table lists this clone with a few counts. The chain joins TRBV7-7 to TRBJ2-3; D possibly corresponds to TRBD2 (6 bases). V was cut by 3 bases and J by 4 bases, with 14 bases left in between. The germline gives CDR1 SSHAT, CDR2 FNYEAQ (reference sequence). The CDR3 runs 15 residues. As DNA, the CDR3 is TGTGCCAGCAGCTTTGGAGGGGATGATCCAGATACGCAGTATTTT. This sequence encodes CASSFGGDDPDTQYF. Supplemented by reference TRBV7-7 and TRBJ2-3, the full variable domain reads GAGVSQSPRYKVTKRGQDVTLRCDPISSHATLYWYQQALGQGPEFLTYFNYEAQPDKSGLPSDRFSAERPEGSISTLTIQRTEQRDSAMYRCASSFGGDDPDTQYFGPGTRLTVL.

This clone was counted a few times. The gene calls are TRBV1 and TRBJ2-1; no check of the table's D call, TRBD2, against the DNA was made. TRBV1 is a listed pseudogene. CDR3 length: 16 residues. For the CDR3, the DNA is TGCGCCAGCAGCCACCTACTAGCGGGGGGCAGAGATGAGCAGTTCTTC. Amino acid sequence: CASSHLLAGGRDEQFF.

The CDR3 loop reads CASAKAPGARTYEQYF. CDR3 nucleotides: TGTGCCAGCGCCAAGGCCCCGGGGGCAAGGACCTACGAGCAGTACTTC. The V gene is TRBV9, the J gene TRBJ2-7; D possibly matches TRBD1 or TRBD2 (6 bases each). From germline, CDR1 is SGDLS and CDR2 YYNGEE. V lost 7 bases and J lost 2, with 22 bases in between. This CDR3 has 16 residues. Complete variable domain (other parts from reference TRBV9 and TRBJ2-7): DSGVTQTPKHLITATGQRVTLRCSPRSGDLSVYWYQQSLDQGLQFLIQYYNGEERAKGNILERFSAQQFPDLHSELNLSSLELGDSALYFCASAKAPGARTYEQYFGPGTRLTVT.

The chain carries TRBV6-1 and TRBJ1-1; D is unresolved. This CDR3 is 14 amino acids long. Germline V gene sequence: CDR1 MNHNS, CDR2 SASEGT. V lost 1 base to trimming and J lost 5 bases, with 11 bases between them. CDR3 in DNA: TGTGCCAGCAGTGAAGATGAGGTTTGGACTGAAGCTTTCTTT. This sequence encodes CASSEDEVWTEAFF.

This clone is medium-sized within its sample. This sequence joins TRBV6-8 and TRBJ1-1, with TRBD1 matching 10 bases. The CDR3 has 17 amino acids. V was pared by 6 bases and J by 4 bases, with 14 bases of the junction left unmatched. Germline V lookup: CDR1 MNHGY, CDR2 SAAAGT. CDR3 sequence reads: CASSRPTSDRGITEAFF. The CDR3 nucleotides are TGTGCCAGCAGCCGCCCTACCTCGGACAGGGGGATCACTGAAGCTTTCTTT.

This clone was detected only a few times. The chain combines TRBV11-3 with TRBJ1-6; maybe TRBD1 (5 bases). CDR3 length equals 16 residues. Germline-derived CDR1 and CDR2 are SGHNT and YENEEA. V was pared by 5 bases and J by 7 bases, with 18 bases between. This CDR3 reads CASSPQAGRTNSPLHF. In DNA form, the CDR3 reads TGTGCCAGCAGCCCGCAAGCAGGGCGTACCAATTCACCCCTCCACTTT. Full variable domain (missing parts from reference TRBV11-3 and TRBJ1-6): EAGVVQSPRYKIIEKKQPVAFWCNPISGHNTLYWYLQNLGQGPELLIRYENEEAVDDSQLPKDRFSAERLKGVDSTLKIQPAELGDSAVYLCASSPQAGRTNSPLHFGNGTRLTVT.

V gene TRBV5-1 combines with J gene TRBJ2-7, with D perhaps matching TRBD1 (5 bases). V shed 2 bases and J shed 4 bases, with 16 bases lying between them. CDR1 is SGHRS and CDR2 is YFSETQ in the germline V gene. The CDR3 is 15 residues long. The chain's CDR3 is CASSLRQPRRYEQYF. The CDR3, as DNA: TGCGCCAGCAGCTTAAGACAGCCCCGTAGGTACGAGCAGTACTTC.

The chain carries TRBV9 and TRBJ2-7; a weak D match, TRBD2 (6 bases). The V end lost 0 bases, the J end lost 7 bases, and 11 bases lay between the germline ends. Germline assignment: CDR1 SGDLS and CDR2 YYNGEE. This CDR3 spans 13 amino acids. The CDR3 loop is CASSVDRGREQYF. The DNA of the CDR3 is TGTGCCAGCAGCGTAGATCGGGGGAGGGAGCAGTACTTC.

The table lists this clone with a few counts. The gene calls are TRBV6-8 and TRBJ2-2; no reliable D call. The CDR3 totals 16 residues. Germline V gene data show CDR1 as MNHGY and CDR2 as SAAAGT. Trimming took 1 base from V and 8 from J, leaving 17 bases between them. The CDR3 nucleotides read TGTGCCAGCAGTTACTTGAGGCTCGGAAAAGGAGGGGAGCTGTTTTTT. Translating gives CASSYLRLGKGGELFF.

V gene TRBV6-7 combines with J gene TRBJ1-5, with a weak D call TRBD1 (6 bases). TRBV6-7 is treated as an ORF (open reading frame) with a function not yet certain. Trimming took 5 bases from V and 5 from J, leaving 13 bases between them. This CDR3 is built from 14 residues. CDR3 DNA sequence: TGTGCCAGCAGTCTCGCACAGGGATATCAGCCCCAGCATTTT. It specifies CASSLAQGYQPQHF.

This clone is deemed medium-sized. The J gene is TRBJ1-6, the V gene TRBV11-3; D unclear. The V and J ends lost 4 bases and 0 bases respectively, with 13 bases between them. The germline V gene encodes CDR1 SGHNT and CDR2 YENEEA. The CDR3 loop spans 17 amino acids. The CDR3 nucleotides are TGTGCCAGCAGCTCCAGCGGGGTTAGCTCCTATAATTCACCCCTCCACTTT. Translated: CASSSSGVSSYNSPLHF. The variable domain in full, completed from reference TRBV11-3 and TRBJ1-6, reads EAGVVQSPRYKIIEKKQPVAFWCNPISGHNTLYWYLQNLGQGPELLIRYENEEAVDDSQLPKDRFSAERLKGVDSTLKIQPAELGDSAVYLCASSSSGVSSYNSPLHFGNGTRLTVT.

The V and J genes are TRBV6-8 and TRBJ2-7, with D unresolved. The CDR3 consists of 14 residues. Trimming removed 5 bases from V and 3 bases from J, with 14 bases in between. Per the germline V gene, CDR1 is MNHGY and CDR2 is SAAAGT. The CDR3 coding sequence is TGTGCCAGCAGTCCCTATCGGTCGGGCTACGAGCAGTACTTC. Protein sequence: CASSPYRSGYEQYF.

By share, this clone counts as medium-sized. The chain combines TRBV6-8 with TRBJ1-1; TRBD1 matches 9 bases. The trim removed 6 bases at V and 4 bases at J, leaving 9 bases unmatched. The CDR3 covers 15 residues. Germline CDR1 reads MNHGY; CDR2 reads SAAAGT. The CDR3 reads CASSTYRGRVTEAFF. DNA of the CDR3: TGTGCCAGCAGCACATACAGGGGGCGAGTCACTGAAGCTTTCTTT.

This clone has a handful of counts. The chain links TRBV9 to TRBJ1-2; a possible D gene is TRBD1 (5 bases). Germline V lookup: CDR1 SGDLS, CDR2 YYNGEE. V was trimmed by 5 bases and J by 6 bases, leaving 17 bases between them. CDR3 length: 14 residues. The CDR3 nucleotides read TGTGCCAGCAGTGAACTTGGTGTAGGGGATGGCTACACCTTC. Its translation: CASSELGVGDGYTF. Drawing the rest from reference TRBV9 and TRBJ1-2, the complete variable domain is DSGVTQTPKHLITATGQRVTLRCSPRSGDLSVYWYQQSLDQGLQFLIQYYNGEERAKGNILERFSAQQFPDLHSELNLSSLELGDSALYFCASSELGVGDGYTFGSGTRLTVV.

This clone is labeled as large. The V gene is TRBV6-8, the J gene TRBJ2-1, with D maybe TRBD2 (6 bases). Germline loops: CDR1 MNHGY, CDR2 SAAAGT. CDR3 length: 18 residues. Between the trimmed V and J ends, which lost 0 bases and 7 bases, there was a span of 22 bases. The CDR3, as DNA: TGTGCCAGCAGTTACTCGGCACCTGGGGGTAGCGGAGGGAATGAGCAGTTCTTC. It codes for CASSYSAPGGSGGNEQFF.

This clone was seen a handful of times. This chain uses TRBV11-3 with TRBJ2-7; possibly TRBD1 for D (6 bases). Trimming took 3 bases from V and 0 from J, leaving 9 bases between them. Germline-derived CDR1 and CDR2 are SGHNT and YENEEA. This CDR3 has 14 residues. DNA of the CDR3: TGTGCCAGCAGCTTGGACAGAAGCTCCTACGAGCAGTACTTC. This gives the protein CASSLDRSSYEQYF.

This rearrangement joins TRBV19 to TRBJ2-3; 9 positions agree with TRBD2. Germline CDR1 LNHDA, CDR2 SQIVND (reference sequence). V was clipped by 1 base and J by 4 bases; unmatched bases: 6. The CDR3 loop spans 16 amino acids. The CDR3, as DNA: TGTGCCAGTAGTATAGTCCCTAGCGGGGTCCCAGATACGCAGTATTTT. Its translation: CASSIVPSGVPDTQYF. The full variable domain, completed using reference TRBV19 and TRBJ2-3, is DGGITQSPKYLFRKEGQNVTLSCEQNLNHDAMYWYRQDPGQGLRLIYYSQIVNDFQKGDIAEGYSVSREKKESFPLTVTSAQKNPTAFYLCASSIVPSGVPDTQYFGPGTRLTVL.

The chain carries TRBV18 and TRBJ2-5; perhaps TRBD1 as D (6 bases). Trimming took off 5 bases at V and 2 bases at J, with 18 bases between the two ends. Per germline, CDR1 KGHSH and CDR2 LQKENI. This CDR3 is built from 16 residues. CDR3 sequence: CASSSNTGTNQETQYF. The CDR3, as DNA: TGTGCCAGCTCATCGAATACCGGGACAAATCAAGAGACCCAGTACTTC.

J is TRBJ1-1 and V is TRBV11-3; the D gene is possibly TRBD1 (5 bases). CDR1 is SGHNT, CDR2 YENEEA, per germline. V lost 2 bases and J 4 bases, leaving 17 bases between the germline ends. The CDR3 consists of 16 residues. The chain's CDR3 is CASSLNPGPGGTEAFF. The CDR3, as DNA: TGTGCCAGCAGCTTAAACCCAGGGCCCGGGGGCACTGAAGCTTTCTTT. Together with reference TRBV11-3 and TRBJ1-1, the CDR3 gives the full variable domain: EAGVVQSPRYKIIEKKQPVAFWCNPISGHNTLYWYLQNLGQGPELLIRYENEEAVDDSQLPKDRFSAERLKGVDSTLKIQPAELGDSAVYLCASSLNPGPGGTEAFFGQGTRLTVV.